This TCR beta chain was identified during a study of post-analysis software for immune sequencing data. Study at large: The disease courses covered relapsing-remitting, secondary progressive and progressive-relapsing multiple sclerosis.

Concerning this clonotype: As yet, its antigen is unknown.

TCR beta cDNA libraries included unique molecular identifiers. T cells numbering about 0.85 to 10 million gave rise to around 500,000 cDNA molecules. TCRdb reprocessed the PCR reads with MiXCR, giving one entry per CDR3 protein. The table records some 690,000 distinct CDR3 sequences, about 60% of them present only once. V lost 0 bases, J lost 7 bases, and 9 bases lay in between. Germline lookup yields CDR1 SQVTM and CDR2 ANQGSEA. The CDR3 contains 12 residues. Study-wide results and limits: Normalized Chao1 diversity in multiple sclerosis patients fell significantly below that of controls. Comparison of patients with controls showed a handful of TRBV segments more frequent in patients, TRBV5-6, TRBV5-1 and TRBV20-1 among them. Strong co-clustering by F measure was evident for samples that had been prepared in the same batch.

This receptor was obtained from a girl aged 2-10 years with multiple sclerosis. The sequencing input was blood. The V gene is TRBV29-1, the J gene TRBJ2-5; TRBD2 might be the D (5 bases). The CDR3 DNA reads TGCAGCGTTGAAGATGAGGGATTGACCCAGTACTTC. It yields the protein CSVEDEGLTQYF.